The T cell receptor beta chain under discussion was sequenced for a study of blood T cell repertoires in COVID-19 (dated by TCRdb to between 2020 and 2021). For the study in its entirety: Collaborator samples came from the United States, Italy and Spain and covered acute and convalescent phases of COVID-19. Where available, HLA class I and class II types were obtained from metadata supplied by the sample provider rather than from assay-based typing. Nearly every sample came with metadata listing a de-identified subject ID, COVID-19 status, age in years and sex. The material from the prospective study consisted of cDNA or gDNA derived from T cells, B-cell-depleted T cells, or PBMCs. The dataset comprised deeply sampled blood TCRbeta repertoires from subjects exposed to, actively infected with, or recovered from COVID-19. Samples were obtained from the ongoing ImmuneRACE study (first 160 participants) and from 1,254 subjects provided by 6 global collaborators. The repertoires were made available in a free public database intended to serve as a resource for research on the immune response to SARS-CoV-2. Overall study outcomes, separate from this receptor: Clinical and demographic metadata were provided uncurated, with the amount varying by source and participant.

Enrolling through a virtual design, the prospective study's participants ranged in age from about 18 to 89 years and lived across roughly 23 United States geographic areas. In the prospective study, participants were assigned to cohorts based on the clinical history participants reported in a screening survey and a study questionnaire. ImmuneRACE Cohort 3 recovered participants were defined by two consecutive negative NP/OP PCR tests, healthcare professional clearance, or symptom resolution. In the prospective study, whole blood, serum and a nasopharyngeal or oropharyngeal swab were collected from each participant by mobile phlebotomists. Prospective study participants could optionally give additional blood draws and questionnaires over a roughly 2-month period. Before DNA extraction, prospective study blood samples were shipped either frozen or at room temperature. From the germline V gene, CDR1 is SGHTA and CDR2 is FQGNSA. Compared with germline, V lacks 2 bases and J lacks 4 bases; bases without a gene match: 4. Including the terminal cysteine and phenylalanine, the CDR3 comprises 14 residues. Just the 42-base CDR3 DNA is kept, in frame starting at base 1.

The immunoSEQ Assay, a bias-controlled multiplex PCR, was used to amplify TCRbeta CDR3 regions from genomic DNA. As for the authors' bioinformatics: Nucleated cell counts per sample were estimated from amplification of reference gene primers within the assay. To quantify the absolute abundance of each unique TCRbeta CDR3 rearrangement, sequence reads were collapsed and filtered. For each sample, productive Simpson clonality was calculated as the square root of Simpson's diversity index across productive rearrangements. The table was pulled from immuneACCESS by TCRdb, which kept in-frame rearrangements only. Such tables lose some clones; where checked, under half of the loss comes from unresolved V genes, and the rest has no known cause. D and trimming were read from the DNA, whereas the V and J calls and clone size are those reported in that table. Counted in this sample were 220,000 or so clones; approximately 80% of them appeared once. The ten largest make up roughly 3.5% of the sample.

This clone showed up just once. No cognate antigen has been identified for it. Qualities for individual bases were not recorded, and no much larger clone is one base off. Sequenced sample: PBMCs or T cells enriched from blood (not recorded which). The rearranged chain carries TRBV7-2 and TRBJ1-2, with 7 bases aligning to TRBD1. This receptor was obtained from a woman aged 55-70 years who had recovered from COVID-19. In nucleotides, the sequence is TGTGCCAGCAGCTTAATTCGACAGGGCTATGGCTACACCTTC. It codes for CASSLIRQGYGYTF.